The 31 T cell receptor beta chains below come from one sample, sequenced in a study of cytomegalovirus exposure and HLA in healthy donors (dated by TCRdb to 2016 to 2017). Preparation of the library involved the immunoSEQ multiplex PCR assay. The multiplex PCR relied on a mix of 60 forward primers for TCR Vbeta segments and 13 reverse primers for TCR Jbeta segments. The immuneACCESS repertoire file appears here via TCRdb, limited to in-frame rearrangements. These files lack a portion of the clones; in checked studies, under half of the deficit traces to unresolved V genes, and the cause of the others is not known. Within this sample are some 110,000 clones, with 75% to 80% of them counted one time only. The ten largest clones take up 5.8% of the sample. Input material: PBMCs. These receptors were taken from a man in his sixties in good health and CMV-seropositive.

The rearrangement joins TRBV4-3 to TRBJ2-4; D not resolved. Germline V lookup: CDR1 LGHNA, CDR2 YSLEER. The CDR3 has 17 residues. V dropped 4 bases and J dropped 0 bases, with 16 bases sitting between them. The CDR3 sequence is CASSPIPTRLAKNIQYF. CDR3 in DNA: TGCGCCAGCAGCCCAATTCCCACAAGACTAGCCAAAAACATTCAGTACTTC.

The rearrangement uses TRBV10-3 and TRBJ2-4; perhaps TRBD2 as D (6 bases). Germline CDR1 is ENHRY and CDR2 is SYGVKD. V was cut by 4 bases and J by 1 base, with 14 bases left in between. The CDR3 spans 16 residues. As DNA, the CDR3 is TGTGCCATCAGTGGGCCTCGGGAGTTCGCCAAAAACATTCAGTACTTC. Translated: CAISGPREFAKNIQYF.

The chain combines TRBV19 with TRBJ1-6; a possible D gene is TRBD1 (5 bases). Germline V gene lookup returns CDR1 LNHDA and CDR2 SQIVND (reference sequence). The V end lost 2 bases, the J end lost 5 bases, and 10 bases lay between the germline ends. This CDR3 region has 15 residues. The CDR3 nucleotides are TGTGCCAGTAGTATAATAGACAGCCATAATTCACCCCTCCACTTT. Protein: CASSIIDSHNSPLHF.

This rearrangement joins TRBV5-1 to TRBJ2-5; 8 bases are shared with TRBD2. This CDR3 contains 15 residues. Unmatched junction bases numbered 11, after V lost 8 bases and J lost 2 bases. The germline gives CDR1 SGHRS, CDR2 YFSETQ. This CDR3 reads CASTFGGGRQETQYF. CDR3 in DNA: TGCGCCAGTACCTTCGGGGGGGGGAGACAAGAGACCCAGTACTTC.

The genes are TRBV6-5 and TRBJ1-5, with D maybe TRBD1 (5 bases). Between the trimmed V and J ends, which lost 6 bases and 0 bases, there was a span of 12 bases. Per germline, CDR1 MNHEY and CDR2 SVGAGI. This CDR3 is 15 amino acids long. CDR3 residues: CASSSGGFSNQPQHF. In DNA, the CDR3 is TGTGCCAGCAGCTCCGGGGGTTTTAGCAATCAGCCCCAGCATTTT.

The chain combines TRBV29-1 with TRBJ1-1; TRBD1 is a possible D gene (6 bases). V was clipped by 4 bases and J by 7 bases, with 13 bases between them. CDR1 is SQVTM, CDR2 ANQGSEA, per germline. The CDR3 has 12 residues. CDR3 sequence: CSVGGQFIEAFF. The CDR3 DNA is TGCAGCGTTGGAGGACAGTTCATTGAAGCTTTCTTT.

This sequence joins TRBV4-1 and TRBJ1-1; TRBD1 agrees at 8 bases. Germline lookup yields CDR1 MGHRA and CDR2 YSYEKL. CDR3 size: 15 residues. The V segment lost 2 bases and the J segment 3 bases; nucleotides outside the gene matches: 5. CDR3 amino acids: CASSQPGQADTEAFF. In nucleotides, the CDR3 is TGCGCCAGCAGCCAACCGGGACAGGCGGACACTGAAGCTTTCTTT.

This clone was observed at least ten times. The V gene is TRBV4-2, the J gene TRBJ1-1; TRBD1 agrees at 7 bases. The CDR3 is 13 residues long. Trimming removed 5 bases from V and 6 bases from J; junction bases left unmatched: 6. The germline CDR1 and CDR2 sequences are LGHNA and YNFKEQ. CDR3 DNA sequence: TGTGCCAGCAGCTCTAGGCAGGGGGCTGAAGCTTTCTTT. Translation: CASSSRQGAEAFF.

The chain uses TRBV7-6 and TRBJ2-7; TRBD1 matches 12 bases. The germline V gene encodes CDR1 SGHVS and CDR2 FNYEAQ. J lost 7 bases, V lost 3 bases, and 10 bases had no gene match. The CDR3 has 16 residues. The CDR3 sequence is CASSLVSGQGAGEQYF. In nucleotides, the CDR3 is TGTGCCAGCAGCTTGGTGTCGGGACAGGGGGCGGGGGAGCAGTACTTC.

This chain joins TRBV28 and TRBJ2-5; D is unresolved. CDR1 is MDHEN, CDR2 SYDVKM, per germline. This CDR3 is 14 amino acids long. V lost 3 bases to trimming and J lost 6 bases, with 14 bases between them. CDR3 sequence: CASSFIPERQTQYF. CDR3 nucleotide sequence: TGTGCCAGCAGTTTTATCCCCGAGAGGCAGACCCAGTACTTC. Full variable domain (outside the CDR3, taken from reference TRBV28 and TRBJ2-5): DVKVTQSSRYLVKRTGEKVFLECVQDMDHENMFWYRQDPGLGLRLIYFSYDVKMKEKGDIPEGYSVSREKKERFSLILESASTNQTSMYLCASSFIPERQTQYFGPGTRLLVL.

To note about this clone: Germline is not matched at one junction end, which may reflect a read error. The gene calls are TRBV29-1 and TRBJ1-2, with a weak D call TRBD1 (6 bases). The CDR3 consists of 13 residues. Germline values: CDR1 SQVTM, CDR2 ANQGSEA. The CDR3 is CSLEAQQGAGYTF. CDR3 DNA: TGCAGCCTTGAGGCCCAACAGGGTGCGGGCTACACCTTC.

The chain carries TRBV7-9 and TRBJ2-5; D might be TRBD2 (5 bases). The CDR3 is made up of 13 amino acids. V gave up 4 bases and J gave up 11 bases, with 17 bases separating them. Germline lookup yields CDR1 SEHNR and CDR2 FQNEAQ (reference sequence). This CDR3 reads CASSSGSDPEQYF. CDR3 sequence (DNA): TGTGCCAGCAGCTCGGGATCGGACCCGGAGCAGTACTTC.

This chain connects TRBV7-2 to TRBJ2-5; 11 nucleotides match TRBD2. The closer fit of TRBJ2-7 to the DNA end suggests the J call may be wrong. CDR1 is SGHTA and CDR2 is FQGNSA in the germline V gene. This CDR3 comprises 17 residues. The CDR3 DNA follows: TGTGCCAGCAGCCTTACCACACTAGCGGGGGTTACCTACGAGCAGTACTTC. Its translation: CASSLTTLAGVTYEQYF.

The chain is built from TRBV4-2 and TRBJ2-1; maybe TRBD2 (5 bases). Germline V gene lookup returns CDR1 LGHNA and CDR2 YNFKEQ. There are 16 residues in the CDR3. The V end lost 0 bases, the J end lost 0 bases, and 9 bases lay between the germline ends. This CDR3 is CASSQERESSYNEQFF. The CDR3 bases are TGTGCCAGCAGCCAAGAAAGGGAGAGCTCCTACAATGAGCAGTTCTTC.

The genes are TRBV6-4 and TRBJ1-1; weak D call: TRBD1 (5 bases). Germline CDR1 is MRHNA and CDR2 is SNTAGT. The V end was cut by 6 bases, the J end by 3 bases, with 11 bases between. The CDR3 is 13 amino acids. CDR3 amino acids: CASRRSGDTEAFF. CDR3 DNA sequence: TGTGCCAGCAGAAGATCGGGGGACACTGAAGCTTTCTTT.

CDR3 DNA sequence: TGTGCCAGCAGTGAGGGGACAGGGGCCTTCAATGAAAAACTGTTTTTT. Translation: CASSEGTGAFNEKLFF. This chain connects TRBV2 to TRBJ1-4; 10 positions agree with TRBD1. V lost 3 bases and J lost 5; bases outside the gene matches: 6. CDR1 is SNHLY and CDR2 is FYNNEI in the germline V gene. The CDR3 has 16 amino acids.

This chain connects TRBV5-4 to TRBJ1-3; D is possibly TRBD1 (6 bases). This CDR3 has 17 amino acids. V lost 3 bases and J 0 bases, leaving 16 bases between the germline ends. CDR1 and CDR2 (germline): SGHNT, YYREEE (reference sequence). For the CDR3, the DNA is TGTGCCAGCAGCTCGGGACACACCCTACACTCTGGAAACACCATATATTTT. Translation gives CASSSGHTLHSGNTIYF.

This chain joins TRBV9 and TRBJ2-5, with 8 bases matching TRBD2. The CDR3 extends over 16 amino acids. The J segment lost 5 bases and the V segment lost 3 bases, leaving 12 bases of the junction unmatched. Per germline, CDR1 SGDLS and CDR2 YYNGEE. CDR3 DNA sequence: TGTGCCAGCAGCGACCGGCCGGGGGGGGGCGCGGAGACCCAGTACTTC. Translation: CASSDRPGGGAETQYF.

This chain uses TRBV19 with TRBJ2-3; D might be TRBD2 (7 bases). CDR3 length: 14 residues. Looked up from germline, CDR1 is LNHDA and CDR2 is SQIVND (reference sequence). V shed 6 bases and J shed 0 bases, with 10 bases lying between them. The CDR3 spells CASSGGPSTDTQYF. The DNA for the CDR3 is TGTGCCAGTAGCGGGGGGCCCAGCACAGATACGCAGTATTTT.

In this sample, this clone turned up once. The rearrangement joins TRBV11-2 to TRBJ1-4, with a possible D match to TRBD1 (5 bases). Trimming left V 2 bases short and J 7 bases short, with 11 bases between. From germline, CDR1 is SGHAT and CDR2 FQNNGV. The CDR3 totals 14 residues. The CDR3 loop reads CASSLMGGFEKLFF. The CDR3 nucleotides are TGTGCCAGCAGCTTAATGGGGGGGTTTGAAAAACTGTTTTTT.

The gene calls are TRBV19 and TRBJ2-1; a possible D gene is TRBD1 (6 bases). Germline CDR1 reads LNHDA; CDR2 reads SQIVND (reference sequence). The V end lost 6 bases, the J end lost 4 bases, and 19 bases lay between the germline ends. The CDR3 extends over 16 amino acids. CDR3 coding DNA: TGTGCCAGTAGCTCCCTGCGGGCAGGGGCTTACAATGAGCAGTTCTTC. Its protein product is CASSSLRAGAYNEQFF.

This clone was seen more than once but under ten times. This chain uses TRBV4-1 with TRBJ1-1; no clear D. The V end lost 0 bases, the J end lost 4 bases, and 9 bases lay between the germline ends. This CDR3 is 14 amino acids long. CDR1 and CDR2 from the germline V gene are MGHRA and YSYEKL. The CDR3 is CASSQERLTTEAFF. Here the CDR3 DNA reads TGCGCCAGCAGCCAAGAGCGGCTTACCACTGAAGCTTTCTTT.

The J gene is TRBJ2-3, the V gene TRBV15, with TRBD1 matching over 8 bases. Germline V lookup: CDR1 LNHNV, CDR2 YYDKDF (reference sequence). The CDR3 loop spans 15 amino acids. Trimming removed 4 bases from V and 2 bases from J; junction bases left unmatched: 5. In DNA, the CDR3 is TGTGCCACCAGCAAAGGGGACAGGAACACAGATACGCAGTATTTT. This translates into CATSKGDRNTDTQYF.

J is TRBJ2-2 and V is TRBV7-3; no firm D call. Germline V lookup: CDR1 SGHTA, CDR2 FQGTGA. This CDR3 is 14 amino acids long. Trimming pared 2 bases from V and 4 bases from J, leaving 8 bases between. CDR3 residues: CASSLPGPTGELFF. The CDR3 DNA reads TGTGCCAGCAGCTTACCGGGTCCCACCGGGGAGCTGTTTTTT.

The gene calls are TRBV7-8 and TRBJ2-5; a weak D match, TRBD2 (5 bases). The end of the DNA aligns better with TRBJ2-7, so the J call may be wrong. The CDR3 is 13 amino acids. CDR1 is SGHVS, CDR2 FQNEAQ, per germline. This chain's CDR3 is CASSLGTQYEQYF. The CDR3 DNA is TGTGCCAGCAGCTTAGGGACTCAGTACGAGCAGTACTTC.

The chain recombines TRBV7-8 with TRBJ2-3, with TRBD1 identical over 9 bases. Germline V gives CDR1 SGHVS, CDR2 FQNEAQ. The CDR3 totals 18 residues. V gave up 5 bases and J gave up 0 bases; unmatched junction bases: 12. This CDR3 is CASSAHPGTGISTDTQYF. The CDR3 DNA reads as TGTGCCAGCAGCGCCCATCCCGGGACAGGGATTAGCACAGATACGCAGTATTTT. Full variable domain (missing parts from reference TRBV7-8 and TRBJ2-3): GAGVSQSPRYKVAKRGQDVALRCDPISGHVSLFWYQQALGQGPEFLTYFQNEAQLDKSGLPSDRFFAERPEGSVSTLKIQRTQQEDSAVYLCASSAHPGTGISTDTQYFGPGTRLTVL.

The V call is TRBV30, the J call TRBJ1-1; maybe TRBD1 (5 bases). CDR3 length: 11 amino acids. Germline CDR1 GTSNPN, CDR2 SVGIG (reference sequence). V was trimmed by 7 bases and J by 5 bases, leaving 11 bases between them. The CDR3, as DNA: TGTGCCTACAAAGGGGTAACTGAAGCTTTCTTT. This translates into CAYKGVTEAFF.

The V and J genes are TRBV10-2 and TRBJ2-7; TRBD2 is a possible D gene (5 bases). From germline, CDR1 is WSHSY and CDR2 SAAADI. The CDR3 consists of 14 residues. Trimming pared 8 bases from V and 0 bases from J, leaving 14 bases between. In nucleotides, the CDR3 is TGCGCCAGCGGACTGCCATCAGCCTCCTACGAGCAGTACTTC. It encodes CASGLPSASYEQYF.

This clone was observed a handful of times. This chain links TRBV11-2 with TRBJ2-6, with a weak D call TRBD2 (6 bases). The CDR3 runs to 14 residues. Per germline, CDR1 SGHAT and CDR2 FQNNGV. V lost 7 bases and J 1 base, leaving 8 bases between the germline ends. The CDR3 region has the DNA TGTGCCAGCACAGGGAGGTCTGGGGCCAACGTCCTGACTTTC. Amino acids: CASTGRSGANVLTF.

The chain combines TRBV11-2 with TRBJ2-7, with D possibly matching TRBD1 (5 bases). The V end lost 4 bases, the J end lost 7 bases, and 11 bases lay between the germline ends. The CDR3 spans 12 residues. The germline V gene encodes CDR1 SGHAT and CDR2 FQNNGV. The CDR3 DNA sequence: TGTGCCAGCAGCTCCCAGGGTCAGGAGCAGTACTTC. Translation gives CASSSQGQEQYF. The full variable domain, with the rest looked up from reference TRBV11-2 and TRBJ2-7, is EAGVAQSPRYKIIEKRQSVAFWCNPISGHATLYWYQQILGQGPKLLIQFQNNGVVDDSQLPKDRFSAERLKGVDSTLKIQPAKLEDSAVYLCASSSQGQEQYFGPGTRLTVT.

The chain employs TRBV9 and TRBJ1-5; 7 bases are a match to TRBD1. V dropped 0 bases and J dropped 3; count of bases not matched to a gene: 12. The CDR3 runs 18 residues. Germline V gives CDR1 SGDLS, CDR2 YYNGEE. The CDR3 DNA sequence: TGTGCCAGCAGCGTAGTGTCTAGGGGGCAAACCCTCAATCAGCCCCAGCATTTT. It is translated as CASSVVSRGQTLNQPQHF.